The subject of this entry is one T cell receptor (beta chain). Amplified TCR beta CDR3 regions derived from RNA transcripts. Carried out on the TCR CDR3, a first-round RT-PCR used the HTBI primer set. TCRdb redid the calling of the multiplex PCR reads with MiXCR, one entry per CDR3 protein. Of 750,000 to 900,000 distinct CDR3 sequences listed, 35% to 40% are singletons. The data were obtained in a study of T cells in Graves' hyperthyroidism and ophthalmopathy. Sequenced: blood. This receptor was taken from a young man with Graves' hyperthyroidism.

The CDR3 coding sequence is TGTGCCAGCGTAGGAGGGGGAACTCAGCCCCAGCATTTT. Translated, it gives CASVGGGTQPQHF. V and J are TRBV2 and TRBJ1-5; TRBD1 is a possible D gene (6 bases). Germline V CDR1 and CDR2: SNHLY, FYNNEI. The CDR3 spans 13 residues. V lost 8 bases and J 6 bases, leaving 14 bases between the germline ends.